This T cell receptor beta chain was recorded in a study of T cell responses to AZD1222 COVID-19 vaccine (TCRdb year 2021). General notes on the study: AZD1222 recipients given second doses at about 4 weeks or at about 12 weeks were pooled, since spike-specific TCR depth and breadth were not found to differ between the two schedules. A total of 233 trial participants underwent TCR sequencing, of whom around 200 received two doses of AZD1222 and some 25 received two doses of the MenACWY control vaccine. Trial participants were enrolled by age into subgroups of 18-55, 56-69 and 70-plus years, and around 150, 28 and 57 TCR-sequenced participants, respectively, were included in these subgroups.

The CDR3 regions of human TCRbeta chains were analyzed by immunosequencing. The source study handled its data this way. Repertoire TCRs were checked for matches against a reference library of SARS-CoV-2-specific TCRs that had been generated using the MIRA antigen-specificity platform. Breadth meant the fraction of unique TCRs that were SARS-CoV-2-associated, whereas depth meant the fraction of total T cells that were SARS-CoV-2-associated. Each spike-specific TCR was assigned to its reactive spike region and to a CD4 or CD8 class using the MIRA data. Log10-transformed breadth and depth values were compared by one-way ANOVA with Sidak's multiple comparisons tests. The immuneACCESS repertoire file appears here via TCRdb, limited to in-frame rearrangements. These files lack a portion of the clones; in checked studies, under half of the deficit traces to unresolved V genes, and the cause of the others is not known. The V and J calls and the clone size are those of that table, but D and trimming were determined from the DNA. The sample data list 55,000 to 80,000 clones, and 76% of these were observed just once. Over 11% of the sample is in the top ten clones.

The time point label, read with the paper, signifies: baseline before first vaccination. Vaccinee samples came from UK trials COV001 and COV002, including a single-blind randomized controlled phase 2/3 trial of AZD1222 (ChAdOx1 nCoV-19) in healthy adults. For TCRbeta chain sequencing, PBMC samples from trial participants were taken at day 0 and at day 28 after the second dose. Looking up the germline V gene yields CDR1 MGHRA and CDR2 YSYEKL. From the cysteine through the phenylalanine, the CDR3 covers 16 amino acids. CDR3 DNA is the only sequence kept; it has 48 bases, read in frame from the first base. V and J are truncated by 4 bases and 3 bases respectively, leaving an intervening sequence of 15 bases. Notes on this clone: What antigen it recognizes has not been identified. No base-level quality is on record; no much larger clone is a single base apart.

Study-wide findings and limitations: After two AZD1222 doses, spike-specific TCR breadth and depth were significantly higher than at day 0 and than in MenACWY recipients. Reportedly, close to half of the unique spike-specific TCRs recognized epitopes lying outside the regions that are mutated in the B.1.351 and B.1.1.7 variants. Vaccine-associated CD4 TCRs spanned the whole spike protein, with dominant responses in regions 160-218 and 743-854. The 56-69-year group was small, and its depth increase did not reach significance, likely because of low power. Participants were mostly white British, with more females than males. The authors suggested clonal diversity may have been underestimated. Because no day 14 peak-response samples were available, the repertoires could be characterized only after the peak T cell response. Conclusions about previously exposed vaccinees were limited because only a handful of AZD1222 recipients were SARS-CoV-2 seropositive at baseline.

The receptor chain draws on TRBV4-1 and TRBJ2-2; possibly the D gene is TRBD2, per 5 matching bases. The input for sequencing was peripheral blood, taken on day 0 of AZD1222 vaccination. This sequence originates from an adult in good health. The base sequence is TGCGCCAGCAGCCCCTCCCCGGGGAGCGACACCGGGGAGCTGTTTTTT. Translated, this is CASSPSPGSDTGELFF.